This T cell receptor beta chain was captured in a study of CD8+ T cells in alopecia areata. Whole-study findings and limits: Mice showed clearer TCR sharing than patients did, a gap that was possibly HLA-related. Scalp clonality decreased significantly with tofacitinib, and so did expanded CD8+ clones among the top 100. In scalp samples, resident alphabeta T cells of normal skin are also sequenced.

Following extraction, RNA underwent reverse transcription to cDNA, which served as the sequencing template. The assay was immunoSEQ multiplex PCR, and TCRdb's table has in-frame clones only and misses some. The table records 110,000 or so clones, about three fifths of them present only once. About this clone: Its antigen remains unknown.

Specified treatment: oral pan-JAK inhibitor, 5-10 mg twice daily. Cell sorting was applied to PBMCs, and CD4+ and CD8+ T cells were collected. V was trimmed by 0 bases and J by 8 bases, leaving 11 bases between them. The length of the CDR3 is 13 residues. In germline, CDR1 is GTSNPN, CDR2 SVGIG (reference sequence). The V and J genes are TRBV30 and TRBJ2-1; D is ambiguous. The TCR originated in a human donor with alopecia areata. The sample was CD8+ T cells sorted from blood, taken at week 4, from a patient treated with tofacitinib. CDR3 in DNA: TGTGCCTGGAGTGTTACGGTTGGGGATGAGCAGTTCTTC. Translating it yields CAWSVTVGDEQFF.